The rows below give T cell receptor beta chains drawn from one sample of a study of blood T cell repertoires in COVID-19. Sequenced by immunoSEQ multiplex PCR; TCRdb stores in-frame clones only, minus some. Of roughly 250,000 clones listed, around 80% are singletons. Material for sequencing was peripheral blood. Every receptor here comes from a woman in her 40s with active or convalescent COVID-19. Each CDR3 is given with its conserved first and last residue. Each record gives: CDR3 protein, CDR3 length, J gene, V gene, D gene. The D gene is left open where the match is weak.

CASSFGNDYEQYF | 13 | TRBJ2-7 | TRBV28 | -
CASTLGGGGGYTF | 13 | TRBJ1-2 | TRBV12-3/TRBV12-4 | -
CASSPGDRGLAGYTF | 15 | TRBJ1-2 | TRBV5-1 | TRBD1
CASSDSGSEQYF | 12 | TRBJ2-7 | TRBV6-1 | -
CAQASPNTGELFF | 13 | TRBJ2-2 | TRBV3-1/TRBV3-2 | -
CASSYSSVTGGELDEQYF | 18 | TRBJ2-7 | TRBV6-8 | TRBD1
CASTRRMDRYFSNQPQHF | 18 | TRBJ1-5 | TRBV28 | -
CASSPVAGGADTQYF | 15 | TRBJ2-3 | TRBV7-3 | TRBD2
CSVEAMNTEAFF | 12 | TRBJ1-1 | TRBV29-1 | -
CASSFRETEAFF | 12 | TRBJ1-1 | TRBV5-5 | -
CASSPDRGWNSPLHF | 15 | TRBJ1-6 | TRBV6-5 | TRBD1
CASRKTGRNSPLHF | 14 | TRBJ1-6 | TRBV6-5 | TRBD1
CASSPRQGGNYGYTF | 15 | TRBJ1-2 | TRBV9 | TRBD1
CASSVAPGTSETEAFF | 16 | TRBJ1-1 | TRBV9 | -
CASSAIRGLETEAFF | 15 | TRBJ1-1 | TRBV28 | TRBD1
CASSWAGINQPQHF | 14 | TRBJ1-5 | TRBV6-5 | -
CASSAGSVRGTNEQFF | 16 | TRBJ2-1 | TRBV19 | -
CASSTKEGQDSPLHF | 15 | TRBJ1-6 | TRBV6-6 | -
CASSEPGYYGYTF | 13 | TRBJ1-2 | TRBV6-1 | -
CAISPGQSSEAFF | 13 | TRBJ1-1 | TRBV10-3 | TRBD1
CASSPGRNTGELFF | 14 | TRBJ2-2 | TRBV2 | -
CASRAQGSNTGELFF | 15 | TRBJ2-2 | TRBV19 | -
CASREGQGIRNTIYF | 15 | TRBJ1-3 | TRBV6-6 | TRBD1
CASSSTGTSGGKNTGELFF | 19 | TRBJ2-2 | TRBV5-1 | TRBD2
CASSFEEPEKLFF | 13 | TRBJ1-4 | TRBV7-9 | -
CASSPRDTENLSGANVLTF | 19 | TRBJ2-6 | TRBV4-1 | -